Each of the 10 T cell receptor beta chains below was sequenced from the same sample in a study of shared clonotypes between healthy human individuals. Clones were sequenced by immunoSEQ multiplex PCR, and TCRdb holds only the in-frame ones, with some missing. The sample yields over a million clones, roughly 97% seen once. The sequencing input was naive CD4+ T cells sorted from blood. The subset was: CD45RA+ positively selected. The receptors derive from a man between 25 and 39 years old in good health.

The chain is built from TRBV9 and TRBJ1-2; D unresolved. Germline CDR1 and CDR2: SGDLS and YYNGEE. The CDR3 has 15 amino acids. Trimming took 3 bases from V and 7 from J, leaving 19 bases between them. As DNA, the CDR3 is TGTGCCAGCAGCGCCGAGGACGGCCGCCTCTCTGGCTACACCTTC. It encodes CASSAEDGRLSGYTF.

As DNA, the CDR3 is TGTGCCAGCAGTGACCCGGGACAGGTTAGAACCGGGGAGCTGTTTTTT. Translation: CASSDPGQVRTGELFF. This chain uses TRBV28 with TRBJ2-2; 8 bases match TRBD1. Losses at the gene ends were 5 bases for V and 5 bases for J; bases not matched to a gene: 10. Germline CDR1 is MDHEN and CDR2 is SYDVKM. The CDR3 loop spans 16 amino acids.

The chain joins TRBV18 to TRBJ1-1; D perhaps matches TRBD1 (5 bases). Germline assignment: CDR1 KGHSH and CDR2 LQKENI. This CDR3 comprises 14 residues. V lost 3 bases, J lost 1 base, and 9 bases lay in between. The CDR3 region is CASSPGPGNTEAFF. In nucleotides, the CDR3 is TGTGCCAGCTCACCGGGACCGGGGAACACTGAAGCTTTCTTT.

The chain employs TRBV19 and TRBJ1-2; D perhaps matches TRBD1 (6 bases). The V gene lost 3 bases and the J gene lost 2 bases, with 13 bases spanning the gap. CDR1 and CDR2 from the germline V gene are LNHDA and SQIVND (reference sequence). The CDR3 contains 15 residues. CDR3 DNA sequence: TGTGCCAGTAGTATGAGTCAGGGGTGGAACTATGGCTACACCTTC. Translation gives CASSMSQGWNYGYTF.

CDR3 DNA sequence: TGTGCCAGCAGCCAAGGTAGCTCTGGAAACACCATATATTTT. Translating it yields CASSQGSSGNTIYF. The chain employs TRBV4-2 and TRBJ1-3; no clear D gene. CDR1 LGHNA and CDR2 YNFKEQ come from the germline V gene. V gave up 1 base and J gave up 0 bases, with 4 bases separating them. CDR3 length: 14 residues.

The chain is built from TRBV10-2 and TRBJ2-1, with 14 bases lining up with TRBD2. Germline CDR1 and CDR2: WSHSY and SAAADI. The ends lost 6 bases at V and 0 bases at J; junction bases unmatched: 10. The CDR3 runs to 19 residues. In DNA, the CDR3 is TGCGCCAGCAGATTTACCGGGACTAGCGGGAGAGTCTCCTACAATGAGCAGTTCTTC. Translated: CASRFTGTSGRVSYNEQFF.

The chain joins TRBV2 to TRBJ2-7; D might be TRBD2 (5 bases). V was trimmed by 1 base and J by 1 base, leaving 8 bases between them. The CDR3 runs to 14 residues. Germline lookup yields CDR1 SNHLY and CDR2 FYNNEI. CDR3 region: CASSEVRLSYEQYF. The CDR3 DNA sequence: TGTGCCAGCAGTGAAGTTAGACTATCCTACGAGCAGTACTTC. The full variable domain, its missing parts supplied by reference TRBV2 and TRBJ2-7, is EPEVTQTPSHQVTQMGQEVILRCVPISNHLYFYWYRQILGQKVEFLVSFYNNEISEKSEIFDDQFSVERPDGSNFTLKIRSTKLEDSAMYFCASSEVRLSYEQYFGPGTRLTVT.

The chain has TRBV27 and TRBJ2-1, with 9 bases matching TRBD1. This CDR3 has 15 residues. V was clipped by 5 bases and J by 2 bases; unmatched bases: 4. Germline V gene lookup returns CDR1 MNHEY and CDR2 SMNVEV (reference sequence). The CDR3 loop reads CASSMDRGPYNEQFF. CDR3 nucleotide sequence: TGTGCCAGCAGTATGGACAGGGGCCCCTACAATGAGCAGTTCTTC.

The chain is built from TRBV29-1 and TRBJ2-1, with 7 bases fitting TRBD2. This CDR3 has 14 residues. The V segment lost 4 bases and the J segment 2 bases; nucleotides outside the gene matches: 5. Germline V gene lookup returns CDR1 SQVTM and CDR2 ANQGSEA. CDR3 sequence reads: CSVVLAETYNEQFF. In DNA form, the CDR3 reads TGCAGCGTTGTTCTAGCGGAGACCTACAATGAGCAGTTCTTC.

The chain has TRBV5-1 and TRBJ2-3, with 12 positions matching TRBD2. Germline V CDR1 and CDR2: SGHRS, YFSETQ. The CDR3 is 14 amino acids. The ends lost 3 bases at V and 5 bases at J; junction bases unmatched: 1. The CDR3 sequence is CASSSGLAGDTQYF. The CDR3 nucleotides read TGCGCCAGCAGCTCGGGACTAGCGGGAGATACGCAGTATTTT.